The 7 T cell receptor beta chains listed next were all sequenced from one sample in a study of T cells in narcolepsy. Using immunoSEQ multiplex PCR, the repertoire was profiled, and TCRdb retains in-frame clones only, with some absent. This table has 25,000 to 35,000 clones, roughly 87% appearing once. Sequencing was done on a sample of memory (CD45RA-) CD4+ T cells from blood. The receptor set was obtained from a human donor in good health.

The rearrangement links TRBV6-5 to TRBJ2-7; D is perhaps TRBD2 (5 bases). Trimming removed 0 bases at V and 3 bases at J, with 12 bases between. Germline CDR1 and CDR2: MNHEY and SVGAGI. This CDR3 contains 15 residues. The CDR3 protein is CASSYSRASNYEQYF. The CDR3 DNA reads TGTGCCAGCAGTTACTCGAGGGCTAGCAACTACGAGCAGTACTTC.

This chain joins TRBV30 and TRBJ2-5; 9 nucleotides align to TRBD2. The CDR3 consists of 15 residues. CDR1 and CDR2 from the germline V gene are GTSNPN and SVGIG (reference sequence). Trimming at V came to 0 bases and at J to 5 bases, leaving 7 bases not matched to a gene. This chain's CDR3 is CAWSVRGGAGETQYF. CDR3 nucleotides: TGTGCCTGGAGTGTACGCGGGGGGGCCGGGGAGACCCAGTACTTC.

This chain uses TRBV7-2 with TRBJ1-2; a possible D gene is TRBD1 (5 bases). This CDR3 region has 14 residues. In germline, CDR1 is SGHTA, CDR2 FQGNSA. V dropped 6 bases and J dropped 2 bases, with 13 bases sitting between them. CDR3 bases: TGTGCCAGCAGTCCGGCCGGGGGGAACTATGGCTACACCTTC. It translates to CASSPAGGNYGYTF.

The rearrangement links TRBV2 to TRBJ2-2; possibly TRBD1 for D (6 bases). The ends were cut back, 6 bases at V and 0 bases at J, with 11 bases in the middle. The length of the CDR3 is 15 residues. CDR1 SNHLY and CDR2 FYNNEI come from the germline V gene. As DNA, the CDR3 is TGTGCCAGCAGGACCGGGACAACGAACACCGGGGAGCTGTTTTTT. Protein: CASRTGTTNTGELFF.

The chain joins TRBV19 to TRBJ1-4; D is undetermined. The V end was cut by 3 bases, the J end by 8 bases, with 19 bases between. The germline V gene has CDR1 LNHDA and CDR2 SQIVND (reference sequence). CDR3 length: 16 amino acids. This chain's CDR3 is CASSIVRILGGEKLFF. Written as DNA, the CDR3 is TGTGCCAGTAGTATCGTTAGAATCCTCGGAGGAGAAAAACTGTTTTTT.

The genes are TRBV2 and TRBJ1-1, with 7 bases identical to TRBD1. The V and J ends lost 5 bases and 5 bases, in that order; junction bases with no gene match: 14. The V gene's germline CDR1 is SNHLY and CDR2 FYNNEI. The CDR3 contains 16 residues. CDR3 amino acids: CASSSGGAWVGTEAFF. CDR3 DNA: TGTGCCAGCAGTTCAGGGGGGGCTTGGGTAGGTACTGAAGCTTTCTTT.

This chain joins TRBV11-3 and TRBJ2-2; 11 bases are shared with TRBD1. V lost 5 bases to trimming and J lost 0 bases; unmatched junction nucleotides: 11. The CDR3 totals 19 residues. Germline V gene data show CDR1 as SGHNT and CDR2 as YENEEA. The CDR3 region is CASSQDGQGATPNTGELFF. Here the CDR3 DNA reads TGTGCCAGCAGCCAAGATGGACAGGGGGCTACTCCGAACACCGGGGAGCTGTTTTTT. Full variable domain (remainder filled in from reference TRBV11-3 and TRBJ2-2): EAGVVQSPRYKIIEKKQPVAFWCNPISGHNTLYWYLQNLGQGPELLIRYENEEAVDDSQLPKDRFSAERLKGVDSTLKIQPAELGDSAVYLCASSQDGQGATPNTGELFFGEGSRLTVL.